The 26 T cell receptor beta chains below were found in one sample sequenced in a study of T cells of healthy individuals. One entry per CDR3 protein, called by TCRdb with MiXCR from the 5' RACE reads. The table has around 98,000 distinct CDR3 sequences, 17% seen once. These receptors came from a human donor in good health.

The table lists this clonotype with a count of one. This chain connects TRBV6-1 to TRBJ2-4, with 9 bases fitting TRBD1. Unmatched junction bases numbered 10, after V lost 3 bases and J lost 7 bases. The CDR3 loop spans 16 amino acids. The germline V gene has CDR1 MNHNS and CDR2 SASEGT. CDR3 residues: CASSDFASGTGNIQYF. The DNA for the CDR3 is TGTGCCAGCAGTGATTTTGCATCCGGGACAGGGAACATTCAGTACTTC.

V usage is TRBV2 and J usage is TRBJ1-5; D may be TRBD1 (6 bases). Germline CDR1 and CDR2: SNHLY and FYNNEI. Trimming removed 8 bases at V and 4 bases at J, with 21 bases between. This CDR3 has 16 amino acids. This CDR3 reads CASGGGLGAGNQPQHF. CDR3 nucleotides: TGTGCCAGCGGAGGGGGACTTGGGGCTGGGAATCAGCCCCAGCATTTT.

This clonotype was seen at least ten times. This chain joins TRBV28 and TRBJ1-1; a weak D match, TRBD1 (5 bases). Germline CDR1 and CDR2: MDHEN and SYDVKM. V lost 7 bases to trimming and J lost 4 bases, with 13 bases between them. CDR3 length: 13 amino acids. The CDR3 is CASTTIGGTEAFF. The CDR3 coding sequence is TGTGCCAGCACCACCATCGGGGGCACTGAAGCTTTCTTT.

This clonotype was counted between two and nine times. CDR3 in amino acids: CASSLGQAVETQYF. CDR3 sequence (DNA): TGTGCCAGCAGCCTGGGACAGGCCGTGGAGACCCAGTACTTC. This sequence joins TRBV28 and TRBJ2-5, with 8 nucleotides matching TRBD1. Trimming took 6 bases from V and 5 from J; bases not matched to a gene: 8. The germline CDR1 and CDR2 sequences are MDHEN and SYDVKM. The CDR3 totals 14 residues.

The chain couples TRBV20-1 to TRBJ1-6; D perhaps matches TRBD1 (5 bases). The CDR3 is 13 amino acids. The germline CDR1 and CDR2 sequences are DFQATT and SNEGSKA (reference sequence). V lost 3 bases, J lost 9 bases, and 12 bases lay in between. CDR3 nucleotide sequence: TGCAGTGCTAGGGGGGGTATAACTTCACCCCTCCACTTT. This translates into CSARGGITSPLHF.

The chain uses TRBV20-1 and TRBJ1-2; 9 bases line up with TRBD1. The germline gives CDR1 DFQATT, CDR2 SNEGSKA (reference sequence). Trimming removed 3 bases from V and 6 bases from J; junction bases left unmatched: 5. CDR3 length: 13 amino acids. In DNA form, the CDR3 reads TGCAGTGCTAGGGGACAGGGTCGGGATGGCTACACCTTC. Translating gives CSARGQGRDGYTF.

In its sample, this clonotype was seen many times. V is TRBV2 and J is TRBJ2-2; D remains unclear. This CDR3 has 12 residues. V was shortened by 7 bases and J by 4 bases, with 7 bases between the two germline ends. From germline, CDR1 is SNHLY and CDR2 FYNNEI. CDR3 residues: CASTVSTGELFF. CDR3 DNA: TGTGCCAGCACTGTGTCCACCGGGGAGCTGTTTTTT.

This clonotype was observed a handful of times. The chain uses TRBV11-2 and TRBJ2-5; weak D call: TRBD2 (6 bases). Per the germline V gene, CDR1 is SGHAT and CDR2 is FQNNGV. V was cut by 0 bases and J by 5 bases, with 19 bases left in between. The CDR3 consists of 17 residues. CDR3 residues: CASSLDPSRLVWETQYF. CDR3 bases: TGTGCCAGCAGCTTAGACCCCTCTCGACTAGTTTGGGAGACCCAGTACTTC.

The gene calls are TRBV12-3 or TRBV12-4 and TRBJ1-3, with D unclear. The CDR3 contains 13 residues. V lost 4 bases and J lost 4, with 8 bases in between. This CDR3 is CASSYGSGNTIYF. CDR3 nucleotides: TGTGCCAGCAGTTATGGCAGCGGAAACACCATATATTTT.

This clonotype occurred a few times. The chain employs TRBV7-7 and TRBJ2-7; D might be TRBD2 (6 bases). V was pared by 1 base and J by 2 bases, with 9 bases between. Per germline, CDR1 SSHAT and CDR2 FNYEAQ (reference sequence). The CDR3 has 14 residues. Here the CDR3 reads CASSLGTGAYEQYF. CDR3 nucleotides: TGTGCCAGCAGCTTAGGGACGGGAGCCTACGAGCAGTACTTC.

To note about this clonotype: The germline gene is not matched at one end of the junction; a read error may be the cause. CDR3 in amino acids: CSARDDPTPHF. The CDR3 nucleotides are TGCAGTGCTAGAGATGATCCGACCCCACACTTC. The V call is TRBV20-1, the J call TRBJ2-7; D remains unclear. Germline-derived CDR1 and CDR2 are DFQATT and SNEGSKA (reference sequence). The CDR3 runs 11 residues.

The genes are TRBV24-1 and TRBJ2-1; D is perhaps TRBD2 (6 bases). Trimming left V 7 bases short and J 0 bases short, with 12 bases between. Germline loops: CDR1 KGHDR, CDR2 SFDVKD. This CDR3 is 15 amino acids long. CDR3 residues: CATRSSGSSYNEQFF. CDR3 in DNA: TGTGCCACCAGATCCTCCGGGAGCTCCTACAATGAGCAGTTCTTC.

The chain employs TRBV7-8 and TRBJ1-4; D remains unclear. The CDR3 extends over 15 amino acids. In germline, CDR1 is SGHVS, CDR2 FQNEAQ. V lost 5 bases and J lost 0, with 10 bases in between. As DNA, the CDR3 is TGTGCCAGCAGCCCGCGGAGGGCAACTAATGAAAAACTGTTTTTT. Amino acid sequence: CASSPRRATNEKLFF.

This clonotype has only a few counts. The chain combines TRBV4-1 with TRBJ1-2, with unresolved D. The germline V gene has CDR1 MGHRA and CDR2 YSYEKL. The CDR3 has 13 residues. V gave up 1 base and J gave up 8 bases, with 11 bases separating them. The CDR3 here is CASSQVLITGYTF. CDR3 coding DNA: TGCGCCAGCAGCCAAGTTCTAATTACGGGCTACACCTTC.

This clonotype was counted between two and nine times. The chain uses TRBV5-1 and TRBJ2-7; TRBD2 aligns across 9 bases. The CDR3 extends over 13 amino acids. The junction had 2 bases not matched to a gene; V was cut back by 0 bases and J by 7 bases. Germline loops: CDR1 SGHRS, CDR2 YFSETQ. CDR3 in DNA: TGCGCCAGCAGCTTGGTGCTAGCGGGGGAGCAGTACTTC. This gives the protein CASSLVLAGEQYF. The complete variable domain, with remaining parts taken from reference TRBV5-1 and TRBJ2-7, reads KAGVTQTPRYLIKTRGQQVTLSCSPISGHRSVSWYQQTPGQGLQFLFEYFSETQRNKGNFPGRFSGRQFSNSRSEMNVSTLELGDSALYLCASSLVLAGEQYFGPGTRLTVT.

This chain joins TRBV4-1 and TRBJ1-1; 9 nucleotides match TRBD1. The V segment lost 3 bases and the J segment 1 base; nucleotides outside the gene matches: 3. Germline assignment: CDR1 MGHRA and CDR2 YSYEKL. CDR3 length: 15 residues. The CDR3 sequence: CASSHRTGANTEAFF. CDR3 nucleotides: TGCGCCAGCAGCCATCGGACAGGGGCGAACACTGAAGCTTTCTTT.

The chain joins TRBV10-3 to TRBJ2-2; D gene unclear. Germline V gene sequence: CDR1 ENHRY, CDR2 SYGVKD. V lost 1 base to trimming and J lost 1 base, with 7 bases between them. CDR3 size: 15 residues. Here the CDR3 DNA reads TGTGCCATCAGTGAGTTGACCCAGAACACCGGGGAGCTGTTTTTT. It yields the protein CAISELTQNTGELFF.

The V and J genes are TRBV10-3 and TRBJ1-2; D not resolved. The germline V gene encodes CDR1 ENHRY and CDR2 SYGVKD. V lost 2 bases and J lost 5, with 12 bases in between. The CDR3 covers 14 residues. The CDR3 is CAISEISLRYGYTF. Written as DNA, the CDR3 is TGTGCCATCAGTGAGATTTCCTTACGGTATGGCTACACCTTC.

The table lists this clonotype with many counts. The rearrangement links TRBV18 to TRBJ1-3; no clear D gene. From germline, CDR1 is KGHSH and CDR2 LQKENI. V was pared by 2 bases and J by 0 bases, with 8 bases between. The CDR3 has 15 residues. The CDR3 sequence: CASSPSGFSGNTIYF. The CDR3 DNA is TGTGCCAGCTCACCATCGGGATTCTCTGGAAACACCATATATTTT.

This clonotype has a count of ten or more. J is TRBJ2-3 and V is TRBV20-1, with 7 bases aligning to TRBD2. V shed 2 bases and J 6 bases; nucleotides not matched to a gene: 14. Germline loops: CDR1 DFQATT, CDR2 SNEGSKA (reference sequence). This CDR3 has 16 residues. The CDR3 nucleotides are TGCAGTGCTAGATCGTCGACTAGCACCATACGGGATACGCAGTATTTT. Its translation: CSARSSTSTIRDTQYF.

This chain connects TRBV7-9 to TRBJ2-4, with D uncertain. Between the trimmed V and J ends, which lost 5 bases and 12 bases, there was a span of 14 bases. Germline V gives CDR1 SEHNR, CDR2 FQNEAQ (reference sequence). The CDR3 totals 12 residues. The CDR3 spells CASSPDAGGQYF. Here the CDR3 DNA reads TGTGCCAGCAGCCCTGACGCCGGCGGTCAGTACTTC.

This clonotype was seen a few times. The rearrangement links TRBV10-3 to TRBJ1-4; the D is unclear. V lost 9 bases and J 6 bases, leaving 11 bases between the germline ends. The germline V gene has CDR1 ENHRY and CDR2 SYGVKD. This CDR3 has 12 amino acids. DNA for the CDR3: TGTGCCATAGGGCTGGGTGATGAAAAACTGTTTTTT. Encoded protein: CAIGLGDEKLFF.

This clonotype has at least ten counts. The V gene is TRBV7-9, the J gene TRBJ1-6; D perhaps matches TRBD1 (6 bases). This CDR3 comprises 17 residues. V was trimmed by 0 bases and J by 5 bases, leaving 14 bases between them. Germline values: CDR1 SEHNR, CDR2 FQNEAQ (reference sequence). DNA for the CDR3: TGTGCCAGCAGCTTAGCGGACTGGGGGGCCAATAATTCACCCCTCCACTTT. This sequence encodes CASSLADWGANNSPLHF. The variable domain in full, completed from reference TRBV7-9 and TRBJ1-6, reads DTGVSQNPRHKITKRGQNVTFRCDPISEHNRLYWYRQTLGQGPEFLTYFQNEAQLEKSRLLSDRFSAERPKGSFSTLEIQRTEQGDSAMYLCASSLADWGANNSPLHFGNGTRLTVT.

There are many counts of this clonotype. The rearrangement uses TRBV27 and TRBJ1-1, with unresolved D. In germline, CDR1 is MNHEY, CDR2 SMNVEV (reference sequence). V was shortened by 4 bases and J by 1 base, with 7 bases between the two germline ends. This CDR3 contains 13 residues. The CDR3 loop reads CASSSFRNTEAFF. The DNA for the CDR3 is TGTGCCAGCAGTTCGTTCAGGAACACTGAAGCTTTCTTT.

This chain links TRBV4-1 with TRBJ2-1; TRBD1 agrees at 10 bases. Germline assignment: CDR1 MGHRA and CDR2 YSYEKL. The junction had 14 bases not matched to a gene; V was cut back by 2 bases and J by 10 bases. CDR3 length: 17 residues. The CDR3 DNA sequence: TGCGCCAGCAGCCAACCACCTTGGGGACAGGGGTCTAGGGAGCAGTTCTTC. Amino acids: CASSQPPWGQGSREQFF.

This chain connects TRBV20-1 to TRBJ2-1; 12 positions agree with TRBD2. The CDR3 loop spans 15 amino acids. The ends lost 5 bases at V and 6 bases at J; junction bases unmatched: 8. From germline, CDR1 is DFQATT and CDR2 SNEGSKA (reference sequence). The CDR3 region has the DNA TGCAGTGCTCCCCTAGCGGGAGGGCCGAGCAATGAGCAGTTCTTC. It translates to CSAPLAGGPSNEQFF.